The 10 T cell receptor beta chains reported below all come from one sample, sequenced in a study of blood T cell repertoires in COVID-19. Assay: immunoSEQ multiplex PCR; the TCRdb copy retains only in-frame clones and omits some. This table has 100,000 to 120,000 clones, roughly 87% appearing once. Material for sequencing was peripheral blood. All receptors derive from a man aged 50 to 60 with acute or convalescent COVID-19.

V gene TRBV30 combines with J gene TRBJ1-1; no firm D call. Germline values: CDR1 GTSNPN, CDR2 SVGIG (reference sequence). The CDR3 is 13 residues long. Trimming pared 2 bases from V and 4 bases from J, leaving 11 bases between. This CDR3 is CAWSMSLRTEAFF. The CDR3 nucleotides are TGTGCCTGGAGTATGTCCTTGCGCACTGAAGCTTTCTTT.

This clone appeared a single time. This chain links TRBV25-1 with TRBJ1-3; D call uncertain. The CDR3 consists of 16 residues. Germline V gives CDR1 MGHDK, CDR2 SYGVNS. V was cut by 1 base and J by 0 bases, with 10 bases left in between. The CDR3 reads CASSELGRNSGNTIYF. As DNA, the CDR3 is TGTGCCAGCAGTGAATTGGGCCGGAACTCTGGAAACACCATATATTTT.

This chain connects TRBV28 to TRBJ2-7, with D maybe TRBD1 (6 bases). This CDR3 has 12 amino acids. Germline V gives CDR1 MDHEN, CDR2 SYDVKM. The V end was cut by 5 bases, the J end by 2 bases, with 7 bases between. DNA of the CDR3: TGTGCCAGCAGTACAGGGCCCTACGAGCAGTACTTC. Translation gives CASSTGPYEQYF.

The V gene is TRBV27, the J gene TRBJ1-5; D is ambiguous. Trimming stripped 7 bases from V and 1 base from J, with 11 bases between. There are 14 residues in the CDR3. The V gene's germline CDR1 is MNHEY and CDR2 SMNVEV (reference sequence). CDR3 sequence (DNA): TGTGCCAGCATTGGAGGCTGGAGCAATCAGCCCCAGCATTTT. Translated, it gives CASIGGWSNQPQHF.

The CDR3 DNA is TGCGCCAGCAGCGACGCTTCAGGGGGTGAAAAACTGTTTTTT. Its protein product is CASSDASGGEKLFF. The chain joins TRBV5-1 to TRBJ1-4; 7 bases agree with TRBD1. The ends lost 4 bases at V and 7 bases at J; junction bases unmatched: 7. CDR1 is SGHRS and CDR2 is YFSETQ in the germline V gene. The CDR3 spans 14 residues.

V and J are TRBV13 and TRBJ2-1; possible D gene TRBD1, 6 bases. The CDR3 spans 15 residues. CDR1 is PRHDT and CDR2 is FYEKMQ in the germline V gene (reference sequence). V was shortened by 3 bases and J by 4 bases, with 13 bases between the two germline ends. CDR3 in DNA: TGTGCCAGCAGCTTCGAGACAGGATCTTACAATGAGCAGTTCTTC. It translates to CASSFETGSYNEQFF.

The chain carries TRBV19 and TRBJ2-7; 8 nucleotides agree with TRBD1. The germline CDR1 and CDR2 sequences are LNHDA and SQIVND (reference sequence). The CDR3 has 16 residues. The junction had 14 bases not matched to a gene; V was cut back by 3 bases and J by 7 bases. CDR3 in DNA: TGTGCCAGTAGTATGTCTGCCGGACAGGGTGCGGGAGAGCAGTACTTC. Encoded protein: CASSMSAGQGAGEQYF. Variable domain in full (rest from reference TRBV19 and TRBJ2-7): DGGITQSPKYLFRKEGQNVTLSCEQNLNHDAMYWYRQDPGQGLRLIYYSQIVNDFQKGDIAEGYSVSREKKESFPLTVTSAQKNPTAFYLCASSMSAGQGAGEQYFGPGTRLTVT.

The CDR3 DNA reads TGTGCCAGCAGCTTAGCCCAAAGCGGGTCCTACAATGAGCAGTTCTTC. Translation gives CASSLAQSGSYNEQFF. The chain recombines TRBV7-6 with TRBJ2-1; D perhaps matches TRBD2 (6 bases). This CDR3 is built from 16 residues. The V end was cut by 0 bases, the J end by 1 base, with 10 bases between. Germline-derived CDR1 and CDR2 are SGHVS and FNYEAQ.

The rearrangement uses TRBV30 and TRBJ2-1, with TRBD2 identical over 10 bases. V lost 2 bases, J lost 7 bases, and 5 bases stayed unmatched. The CDR3 loop spans 14 amino acids. Germline CDR1 and CDR2: GTSNPN and SVGIG (reference sequence). Here the CDR3 DNA reads TGTGCCTGGAGTAAAGCGGGGGGGCGGAATGAGCAGTTCTTC. Translated: CAWSKAGGRNEQFF. Full variable domain (missing parts from reference TRBV30 and TRBJ2-1): SQTIHQWPATLVQPVGSPLSLECTVEGTSNPNLYWYRQAAGRGLQLLFYSVGIGQISSEVPQNLSASRPQDRQFILSSKKLLLSDSGFYLCAWSKAGGRNEQFFGPGTRLTVL.

J is TRBJ1-1 and V is TRBV6-6, with D possibly TRBD1 on 6 matching bases. Germline V gives CDR1 MNHNY, CDR2 SVGAGI (reference sequence). Trimming removed 7 bases at V and 6 bases at J, with 18 bases between. The CDR3 covers 14 residues. This chain's CDR3 is CASTQSQGSSEAFF. In DNA, the CDR3 is TGTGCCAGCACTCAGTCACAGGGATCGTCTGAAGCTTTCTTT.